This TCR beta chain was identified during a study of preoperative IRX-2 immunotherapy in early breast cancer. The treatment: preoperative locoregional IRX-2 cytokine immunotherapy. Patients received preoperative, locoregional IRX-2 cytokine immunotherapy in a phase Ib study. Sequencing used immunoSEQ multiplex PCR; TCRdb keeps in-frame clones, though not all of them. The sample contains around 34,000 clones, roughly 96% of which appear only once. This material was collected from a patient treated with IRX-2 immunotherapy. The source is a human donor with breast cancer.

The CDR3 spells CASSPRTVTEAFF. CDR3 DNA sequence: TGTGCCAGCTCACCAAGGACAGTAACTGAAGCTTTCTTT. The chain joins TRBV18 to TRBJ1-1; TRBD1 is a possible D gene (6 bases). CDR1 and CDR2 from the germline V gene are KGHSH and LQKENI. The CDR3 spans 13 residues. V lost 2 bases, J lost 5 bases, and 9 bases lay in between.